This T cell receptor beta chain comes out of a study of T cells expressing NK-cell markers. This CDR3 region has 16 residues. From the 5' RACE reads, TCRdb lists one entry per CDR3 protein and no DNA. The specimen's table records some 340,000 distinct CDR3 sequences. The gene calls are TRBV23-1 and TRBJ2-3; without DNA, the TCRdb call of TRBD1 cannot be checked. TRBV23-1 is treated as an ORF (open reading frame) with a function not yet certain. The sample comprised blood T cells: a sorted CD56 or NKG2C T cell subset, CD4+ or CD8+ T cells, or bulk PBMC T cells (not recorded which). The TCR was taken from a man aged 18-69 years in good health. Here the CDR3 reads CASSLWTGGKTDTQYF.